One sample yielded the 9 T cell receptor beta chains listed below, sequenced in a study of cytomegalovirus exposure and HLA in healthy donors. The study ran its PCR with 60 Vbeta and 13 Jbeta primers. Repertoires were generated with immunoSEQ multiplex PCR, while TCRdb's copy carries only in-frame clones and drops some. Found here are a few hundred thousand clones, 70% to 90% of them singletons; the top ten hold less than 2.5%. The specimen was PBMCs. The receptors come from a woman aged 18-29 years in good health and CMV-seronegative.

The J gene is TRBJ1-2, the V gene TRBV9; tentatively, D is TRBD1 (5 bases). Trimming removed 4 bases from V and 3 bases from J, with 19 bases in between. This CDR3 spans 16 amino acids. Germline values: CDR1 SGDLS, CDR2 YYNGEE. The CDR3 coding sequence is TGTGCCAGCAGCCAAAAGGGAGGGGCGCAATACTATGGCTACACCTTC. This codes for CASSQKGGAQYYGYTF.

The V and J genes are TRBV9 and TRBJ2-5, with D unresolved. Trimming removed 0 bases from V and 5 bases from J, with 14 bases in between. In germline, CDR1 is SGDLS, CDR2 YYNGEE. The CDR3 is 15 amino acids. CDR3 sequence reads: CASSVGFSIRETQYF. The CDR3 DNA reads TGTGCCAGCAGCGTAGGGTTCTCTATTCGCGAGACCCAGTACTTC.

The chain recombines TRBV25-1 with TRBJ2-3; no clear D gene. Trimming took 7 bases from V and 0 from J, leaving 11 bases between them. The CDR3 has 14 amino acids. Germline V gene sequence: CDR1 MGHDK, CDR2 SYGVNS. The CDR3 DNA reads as TGTGCCAGCATCGACTCGGCGAGCACAGATACGCAGTATTTT. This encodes CASIDSASTDTQYF.

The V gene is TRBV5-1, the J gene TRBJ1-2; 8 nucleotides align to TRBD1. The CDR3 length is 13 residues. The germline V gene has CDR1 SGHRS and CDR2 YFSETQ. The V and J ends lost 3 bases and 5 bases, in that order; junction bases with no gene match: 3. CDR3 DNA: TGCGCCAGCAGCTCCTGGACAGGGTATGGCTACACCTTC. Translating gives CASSSWTGYGYTF.

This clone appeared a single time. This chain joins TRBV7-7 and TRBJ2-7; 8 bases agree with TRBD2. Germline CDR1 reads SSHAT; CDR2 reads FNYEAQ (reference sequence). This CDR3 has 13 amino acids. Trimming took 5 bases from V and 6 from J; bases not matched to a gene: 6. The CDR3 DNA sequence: TGTGCCAGCAGCCGATCGGGGGGGGGCGAGCAGTACTTC. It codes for CASSRSGGGEQYF.

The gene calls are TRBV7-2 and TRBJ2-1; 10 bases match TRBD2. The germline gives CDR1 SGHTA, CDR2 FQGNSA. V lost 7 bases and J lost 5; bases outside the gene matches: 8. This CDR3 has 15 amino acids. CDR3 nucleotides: TGTGCCAGCATGTGGATAGCGGGGGGTAACAATGAGCAGTTCTTC. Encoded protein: CASMWIAGGNNEQFF.

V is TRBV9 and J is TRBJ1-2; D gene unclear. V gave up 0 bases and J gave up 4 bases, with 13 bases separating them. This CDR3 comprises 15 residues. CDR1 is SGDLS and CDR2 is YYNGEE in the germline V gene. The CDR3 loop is CASSVVGERSYGYTF. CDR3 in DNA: TGTGCCAGCAGCGTAGTTGGGGAGAGGAGCTATGGCTACACCTTC.

The CDR3, as DNA: TGTGCCAGCCGGGGGGTGGTCTATGGCTACACCTTC. This sequence encodes CASRGVVYGYTF. The chain recombines TRBV25-1 with TRBJ1-2; tentative D call: TRBD1 (5 bases). V shed 8 bases and J shed 4 bases, with 11 bases lying between them. This CDR3 is built from 12 residues. Germline lookup yields CDR1 MGHDK and CDR2 SYGVNS.

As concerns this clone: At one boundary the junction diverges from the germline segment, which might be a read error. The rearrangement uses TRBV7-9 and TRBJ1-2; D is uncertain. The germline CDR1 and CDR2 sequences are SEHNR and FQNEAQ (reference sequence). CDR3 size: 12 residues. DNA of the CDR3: TGTTCCAGCAGCTTAAGTTCGGGTACGGACACCTTC. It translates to CSSSLSSGTDTF. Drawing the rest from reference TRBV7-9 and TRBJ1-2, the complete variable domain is DTGVSQNPRHKITKRGQNVTFRCDPISEHNRLYWYRQTLGQGPEFLTYFQNEAQLEKSRLLSDRFSAERPKGSFSTLEIQRTEQGDSAMYLCSSSLSSGTDTFGSGTRLTVV.